A selection of T cell receptor beta chains follows, all from one sample in a study of blood T cell repertoires in COVID-19. Sequenced by immunoSEQ multiplex PCR; TCRdb stores in-frame clones only, minus some. This sample yields about 88,000 clones, of which 91% are seen a single time; about 1.8% belongs to the top ten. Sequenced material: peripheral blood. Every receptor here comes from a human donor with active COVID-19. The donor label of this sample is uncertain. Each CDR3 is given with its conserved first and last residue. Fields, in order: clone size, V gene, J gene, D gene, CDR3 protein, CDR3 DNA. D genes are given only for firm matches. Size is stated for part of the rows, as once, few or many counts, or as a class when the clone is expanded.

>-|TRBV6-5|TRBJ2-3|TRBD2
CASSIAGGPGDTQYF
TGTGCCAGCAGTATAGCGGGGGGGCCGGGAGATACGCAGTATTTT
>-|TRBV11-1|TRBJ1-2|-
CASSFDNRNYYGYTF
TGTGCCAGCAGCTTCGACAACCGGAACTACTATGGCTACACCTTC
>-|TRBV7-3|TRBJ2-3|TRBD2
CASSLTGLDTDTQYF
TGTGCCAGCAGCTTAACGGGACTAGACACAGATACGCAGTATTTT
>-|TRBV9|TRBJ1-2|TRBD1
CASSPRDRNGYTF
TGTGCCAGCAGCCCGAGGGACAGAAATGGCTACACCTTC
>-|TRBV6-6|TRBJ2-5|TRBD2
CASSYTGGRETQYF
TGTGCCAGCAGTTACACGGGGGGTCGGGAGACCCAGTACTTC
>-|TRBV6-2/TRBV6-3|TRBJ2-2|-
CASSYHPKESPTGELFF
TGTGCCAGCAGTTACCACCCCAAGGAGTCACCCACCGGGGAGCTGTTTTTT
>-|TRBV6-6|TRBJ2-3|-
CASSGPDGGDTQYF
TGTGCCAGCAGTGGTCCGGATGGGGGGGATACGCAGTATTTT
>-|TRBV13|TRBJ1-1|TRBD1
CASSFLRDRGLNTEAFF
TGTGCCAGCAGCTTTCTCCGGGACAGGGGTTTGAACACTGAAGCTTTCTTT
>once|TRBV27|TRBJ2-1|TRBD1
CASSSSQGGRNEQFF
TGTGCCAGCAGTAGTTCACAGGGGGGAAGGAATGAGCAGTTCTTC
>-|TRBV6-5|TRBJ2-7|TRBD2
CASTFASGAYEQYF
TGTGCCAGCACCTTTGCTAGCGGGGCCTACGAGCAGTACTTC
>-|TRBV19|TRBJ1-4|TRBD1
CASSPRRQGKEKLFF
TGTGCCAGTAGTCCCAGACGACAGGGCAAAGAAAAACTGTTTTTT
>-|TRBV19|TRBJ2-3|TRBD1
CASRQGAPTWDTQYF
TGTGCCAGCCGACAGGGGGCGCCAACGTGGGATACGCAGTATTTT
>-|TRBV2|TRBJ2-2|-
CASKALKGGTGELFF
TGTGCCAGCAAGGCCCTCAAAGGGGGCACCGGGGAGCTGTTTTTT
>-|TRBV7-2|TRBJ2-3|-
CASSSTDGTDTQYF
TGTGCCAGCAGCTCGACAGATGGCACAGATACGCAGTATTTT
>-|TRBV27|TRBJ1-2|TRBD1
CASSHRRPGTEHYGYTF
TGTGCCAGCAGTCACCGGAGACCAGGGACAGAACACTATGGCTACACCTTC
>-|TRBV27|TRBJ2-2|-
CASSFFPGELFF
TGTGCCAGCAGTTTCTTTCCCGGGGAGCTGTTTTTT
>-|TRBV7-2|TRBJ2-3|TRBD2
CASSMSGGLTDTQYF
TGTGCCAGCAGCATGAGCGGGGGGCTCACAGATACGCAGTATTTT
>-|TRBV29-1|TRBJ1-1|-
CSVAVNTEAFF
TGCAGCGTTGCGGTGAACACTGAAGCTTTCTTT
>-|TRBV7-9|TRBJ1-2|-
CASSPVEGHYGYTF
TGTGCCAGCAGCCCCGTCGAGGGCCACTATGGCTACACCTTC
>-|TRBV5-5|TRBJ1-4|-
CASSLRSTGVNEKLFF
TGTGCCAGCAGCTTGAGGTCAACAGGAGTTAATGAAAAACTGTTTTTT
>-|TRBV18|TRBJ2-3|-
CASSPVAAGWTDTQYF
TGTGCCAGCTCACCAGTCGCGGCAGGGTGGACAGATACGCAGTATTTT
>-|TRBV7-9|TRBJ2-1|TRBD2
CASSPRGGSAYNEQFF
TGTGCCAGCAGCCCGAGGGGCGGGAGCGCTTACAATGAGCAGTTCTTC
>-|TRBV24-1|TRBJ2-5|TRBD2
CATSDPSGGSQETQYF
TGTGCCACCAGTGATCCTAGCGGGGGGTCGCAAGAGACCCAGTACTTC
>-|TRBV6-1|TRBJ2-5|TRBD1
CASSERAGGAPNQETQYF
TGTGCCAGCAGTGAACGGGCAGGGGGCGCTCCGAACCAAGAGACCCAGTACTTC
>-|TRBV19|TRBJ2-1|TRBD2
CASSIIQRGAEQFF
TGTGCCAGTAGTATAATCCAGCGGGGGGCTGAGCAGTTCTTC
>-|TRBV12-3/TRBV12-4|TRBJ1-1|-
CASSLGRGTEAFF
TGTGCCAGCAGTTTGGGCCGTGGGACTGAAGCTTTCTTT
>-|TRBV5-1|TRBJ2-1|-
CASSPLGAGEQFF
TGCGCCAGCAGCCCCCTAGGGGCGGGGGAGCAGTTCTTC
>-|TRBV6-2/TRBV6-3|TRBJ2-1|-
CASSYINEQFF
TGTGCCAGCAGTTATATCAATGAGCAGTTCTTC
>few|TRBV3-1/TRBV3-2|TRBJ2-2|TRBD2
CASSQDGGGNTGELFF
TGTGCCAGCAGCCAAGATGGCGGGGGAAACACCGGGGAGCTGTTTTTT
>-|TRBV5-1|TRBJ2-1|-
CASSLPSGSSSYNEQFF
TGCGCCAGCAGCTTACCTTCAGGGTCTAGCTCCTACAATGAGCAGTTCTTC
>-|TRBV18|TRBJ2-2|TRBD1
CASSPRPIQGAGGELFF
TGTGCCAGCTCACCACGACCGATCCAGGGGGCCGGCGGGGAGCTGTTTTTT
>-|TRBV7-8|TRBJ2-1|TRBD2
CASSPQAGVYNEQFF
TGTGCCAGCAGCCCACAAGCGGGGGTCTACAATGAGCAGTTCTTC
>-|TRBV4-3|TRBJ2-2|-
CASSQDPPIPDSRGAVF
TGCGCCAGCAGCCAAGATCCCCCCATACCGGATAGCCGGGGAGCTGTTTTT
>-|TRBV7-9|TRBJ2-5|-
CASSAWGVRDQETQYF
TGTGCCAGCAGCGCGTGGGGGGTTAGGGACCAAGAGACCCAGTACTTC
>-|TRBV18|TRBJ1-2|-
CASSKGQLNYGYTF
TGTGCCAGCTCAAAAGGACAGCTTAACTATGGCTACACCTTC
>-|TRBV27|TRBJ2-2|TRBD1
CASRLGQGTTGELFF
TGTGCCAGCAGGCTGGGACAGGGTACCACCGGGGAGCTGTTTTTT
>-|TRBV7-9|TRBJ1-4|-
CASSLRSGVEKLFF
TGTGCCAGCAGCTTAAGGTCAGGGGTTGAAAAACTGTTTTTT
>few|TRBV5-1|TRBJ1-4|-
CASSLVPGFDEKLFF
TGCGCCAGCAGCTTGGTCCCAGGGTTCGACGAAAAACTGTTTTTT
>-|TRBV5-1|TRBJ2-5|-
CASSLAQGERETQYF
TGCGCCAGCAGCTTGGCACAGGGCGAAAGAGAGACCCAGTACTTC
>-|TRBV3-1/TRBV3-2|TRBJ2-5|TRBD2
CASSRKMGGGYQETQYF
TGTGCCAGCAGCCGGAAGATGGGCGGGGGGTACCAAGAGACCCAGTACTTC
>-|TRBV6-5|TRBJ1-4|TRBD1
CASSDRAQGEKLFF
TGTGCCAGCAGCGACAGGGCGCAGGGTGAAAAACTGTTTTTT
>-|TRBV3-1/TRBV3-2|TRBJ2-3|-
CASSQGLLDTQYF
TGTGCCAGCAGCCAAGGACTCCTAGATACGCAGTATTTT
>-|TRBV9|TRBJ2-7|TRBD2
CASSVATSGYEQYF
TGTGCCAGCAGCGTCGCGACTAGCGGGTACGAGCAGTACTTC
>-|TRBV4-1|TRBJ2-5|-
CASSQVRGGYETQYF
TGCGCCAGCAGCCAAGTGAGGGGAGGTTACGAGACCCAGTACTTC
>-|TRBV2|TRBJ2-2|-
CATSEGSAGELFF
TGTGCCACCTCGGAGGGGTCGGCCGGGGAGCTGTTTTTT
>once|TRBV11-2|TRBJ1-2|-
CASSLEGRGASYTF
TGTGCCAGCAGCTTAGAAGGAAGGGGCGCGAGCTACACCTTC
>-|TRBV3-1/TRBV3-2|TRBJ1-4|TRBD1
CASSQGTDRGGPNEKLFF
TGTGCCAGCAGCCAGGGGACGGACAGGGGGGGCCCCAATGAAAAACTGTTTTTT
>-|TRBV11-2|TRBJ1-1|TRBD1
CASSRIGQVNTEAFF
TGTGCCAGCAGCCGAATCGGACAGGTGAACACTGAAGCTTTCTTT
>-|TRBV6-5|TRBJ1-2|-
CASWGLVYGYTF
TGTGCCAGTTGGGGGCTAGTCTATGGCTACACCTTC
>-|TRBV5-1|TRBJ1-2|-
CASSSHPRSGSANYGYTF
TGCGCCAGCAGCTCACACCCACGGAGTGGCTCAGCTAACTATGGCTACACCTTC
>-|TRBV11-2|TRBJ1-2|TRBD1
CASSLAQGADGYTF
TGTGCCAGCAGCTTAGCCCAGGGGGCCGATGGCTACACCTTC
>-|TRBV5-1|TRBJ2-5|TRBD2
CASSLHGGETQYF
TGCGCCAGCAGCTTGCACGGGGGGGAGACCCAGTACTTC
>-|TRBV5-1|TRBJ1-2|TRBD1
CASSSRTGDGYTF
TGCGCCAGCAGCTCCCGGACAGGGGATGGCTACACCTTC
>-|TRBV10-3|TRBJ1-6|-
CAIARGTRENSPLHF
TGTGCCATCGCCCGGGGGACGCGAGAAAATTCACCCCTCCACTTT
>-|TRBV4-3|TRBJ1-1|TRBD1
CASSQDPGQAEAFF
TGCGCCAGCAGCCAAGACCCTGGACAGGCTGAAGCTTTCTTT
>medium-sized|TRBV13|TRBJ2-3|TRBD1
CASSREGTGDPYF
TGTGCCAGCAGCCGCGAAGGGACAGGGGACCCGTATTTT
>-|TRBV5-5|TRBJ1-1|TRBD1
CASSSGQGGGEAFF
TGTGCCAGCAGCTCCGGACAGGGAGGAGGTGAAGCTTTCTTT
>-|TRBV4-1|TRBJ2-2|-
CASSQSPMNTGELFF
TGCGCCAGCAGCCAGTCCCCAATGAACACCGGGGAGCTGTTTTTT